These 23 T cell receptor beta chains were all obtained from the same sample, sequenced in a study of high-grade serous ovarian cancer treatment subgroups. Sequencing used immunoSEQ multiplex PCR; TCRdb keeps in-frame clones, though not all of them. The table has some 20,000 clones, roughly 75% seen once. The tumor samples were collected prior to definitive surgery or chemotherapy. Sequencing was performed on tumor tissue. Receptor source: a human donor with high-grade serous ovarian cancer.

This rearrangement joins TRBV2 to TRBJ2-2; maybe TRBD1 (5 bases). The CDR3 is 13 amino acids. CDR1 and CDR2 (germline): SNHLY, FYNNEI. V lost 4 bases and J 3 bases, leaving 6 bases between the germline ends. CDR3 amino acids: CASSGQYTGELFF. Here the CDR3 DNA reads TGTGCCAGCAGTGGACAGTACACCGGGGAGCTGTTTTTT.

This chain uses TRBV10-3 with TRBJ2-5; D gene unclear. The DNA end lines up better with TRBJ2-7; the J call may be wrong. Germline lookup yields CDR1 ENHRY and CDR2 SYGVKD. The CDR3 loop spans 14 amino acids. CDR3 coding DNA: TGTGCCATCAGGAGCGCCGAGGCAACCTACGAGCAGTACTTC. Amino acids: CAIRSAEATYEQYF.

There are a few counts of this clone. The V call is TRBV13, the J call TRBJ2-7, with 7 bases lining up with TRBD1. The CDR3 covers 15 residues. Germline V gene lookup returns CDR1 PRHDT and CDR2 FYEKMQ (reference sequence). V dropped 4 bases and J dropped 3; count of bases not matched to a gene: 9. The CDR3 sequence is CASSSYGTVYYEQYF. CDR3 nucleotides: TGTGCCAGCAGCTCCTACGGGACAGTGTACTACGAGCAGTACTTC.

The V gene is TRBV7-2, the J gene TRBJ1-1; TRBD1 might be the D (6 bases). Germline V CDR1 and CDR2: SGHTA, FQGNSA. The CDR3 consists of 16 residues. V lost 5 bases and J lost 0, with 16 bases in between. Here the CDR3 reads CASSLDRLAMNTEAFF. The CDR3 DNA is TGTGCCAGCAGCCTCGACAGGCTAGCCATGAACACTGAAGCTTTCTTT.

The chain recombines TRBV6-4 with TRBJ2-3; TRBD1 aligns across 7 bases. Trimming removed 5 bases from V and 2 bases from J; junction bases left unmatched: 7. The CDR3 covers 15 residues. Looked up from germline, CDR1 is MRHNA and CDR2 is SNTAGT. The CDR3 bases are TGTGCCAGCAGTCAGGGGGACAGCCTCACAGATACGCAGTATTTT. Translating gives CASSQGDSLTDTQYF.

This chain joins TRBV10-3 and TRBJ2-1; TRBD2 matches at 11 bases. CDR1 ENHRY and CDR2 SYGVKD come from the germline V gene. Germline trimming cut 3 bases from V and 3 bases from J; bases unmatched to any gene: 13. This CDR3 region has 19 residues. CDR3 coding DNA: TGTGCCATCAGTGATCGCGACGGCTCCGGGACTAGCGGCTACAATGAGCAGTTCTTC. Its protein is CAISDRDGSGTSGYNEQFF.

The chain has TRBV13 and TRBJ2-7; D is perhaps TRBD1 (6 bases). CDR3 length equals 15 residues. Per germline, CDR1 PRHDT and CDR2 FYEKMQ (reference sequence). The V gene lost 5 bases and the J gene lost 1 base, with 15 bases spanning the gap. Here the CDR3 DNA reads TGTGCCAGCAGCCCCCGGGACAAGGGTTCCTACGAGCAGTACTTC. Protein sequence: CASSPRDKGSYEQYF.

The V call is TRBV27, the J call TRBJ1-6; D not resolved. The V gene lost 8 bases and the J gene lost 2 bases, with 13 bases spanning the gap. This CDR3 spans 15 amino acids. Germline V CDR1 and CDR2: MNHEY, SMNVEV (reference sequence). The chain's CDR3 is CASRIQTAYNSPLHF. The DNA for the CDR3 is TGTGCCAGCCGAATCCAGACGGCCTATAATTCACCCCTCCACTTT.

The chain links TRBV27 to TRBJ1-2, with D perhaps matching TRBD1 (6 bases). The CDR3 contains 16 residues. Germline lookup yields CDR1 MNHEY and CDR2 SMNVEV (reference sequence). V was shortened by 1 base and J by 3 bases, with 15 bases between the two germline ends. The CDR3 sequence: CASSLWGGAGHYGYTF. Written as DNA, the CDR3 is TGTGCCAGCAGTTTATGGGGGGGGGCAGGGCACTATGGCTACACCTTC.

V gene TRBV6-6 combines with J gene TRBJ1-6; tentative D call: TRBD1 (6 bases). The CDR3 has 16 amino acids. The germline V and J ends were trimmed by 6 bases and 4 bases, with 16 bases remaining between them. Germline V lookup: CDR1 MNHNY, CDR2 SVGAGI (reference sequence). The CDR3 sequence: CASRTYDRNYNSPLHF. For the CDR3, the DNA is TGTGCCAGCAGAACCTACGACAGGAATTATAATTCACCCCTCCACTTT.

V gene TRBV5-5 combines with J gene TRBJ1-4, with 12 bases lining up with TRBD1. Trimming took 3 bases from V and 8 from J; bases not matched to a gene: 11. Germline V gene lookup returns CDR1 SGHKS and CDR2 YYEKEE (reference sequence). The CDR3 spans 17 residues. The CDR3 nucleotides read TGTGCCAGCAGCTCTTTGGGACAGGGGGCTGGAGGCGAAAAACTGTTTTTT. Translating it yields CASSSLGQGAGGEKLFF. The full variable domain, with the rest looked up from reference TRBV5-5 and TRBJ1-4, is DAGVTQSPTHLIKTRGQQVTLRCSPISGHKSVSWYQQVLGQGPQFIFQYYEKEERGRGNFPDRFSARQFPNYSSELNVNALLLGDSALYLCASSSLGQGAGGEKLFFGSGTQLSVL.

The V call is TRBV7-2, the J call TRBJ2-5; 9 nucleotides agree with TRBD1. V lost 1 base to trimming and J lost 5 bases; unmatched junction nucleotides: 14. This CDR3 contains 18 residues. Germline CDR1 reads SGHTA; CDR2 reads FQGNSA. The CDR3 bases are TGTGCCAGCAGCTTAGTAGGTACAGGGGGCACCCGGAGGGAGACCCAGTACTTC. Translation gives CASSLVGTGGTRRETQYF. Filled out from reference TRBV7-2 and TRBJ2-5, the complete variable domain reads GAGVSQSPSNKVTEKGKDVELRCDPISGHTALYWYRQSLGQGLEFLIYFQGNSAPDKSGLPSDRFSAERTGGSVSTLTIQRTQQEDSAVYLCASSLVGTGGTRRETQYFGPGTRLLVL.

The chain recombines TRBV13 with TRBJ1-1, with D tentatively TRBD1 (6 bases). Trimming pared 2 bases from V and 0 bases from J, leaving 16 bases between. Germline V lookup: CDR1 PRHDT, CDR2 FYEKMQ (reference sequence). The CDR3 spans 17 residues. CDR3 coding DNA: TGTGCCAGCAGCTTAAGGCAAACAGGGACCTTGAACACTGAAGCTTTCTTT. It translates to CASSLRQTGTLNTEAFF.

This clone occurred a few times. The chain joins TRBV19 to TRBJ2-3, with 7 positions matching TRBD1. Per the germline V gene, CDR1 is LNHDA and CDR2 is SQIVND (reference sequence). The CDR3 totals 17 residues. Trimming removed 5 bases from V and 5 bases from J; junction bases left unmatched: 16. The CDR3 reads CASSFAPGQVGGDTQYF. The CDR3 DNA is TGTGCCAGTAGTTTCGCTCCCGGACAGGTAGGCGGAGATACGCAGTATTTT.

The genes are TRBV6-6 and TRBJ2-7; no definite D call. The CDR3 has 15 amino acids. CDR1 and CDR2 (germline): MNHNY, SVGAGI (reference sequence). Trimming stripped 0 bases from V and 6 bases from J, with 15 bases between. CDR3 sequence: CASSYSRFPAVEQYF. CDR3 bases: TGTGCCAGCAGTTACTCGAGGTTTCCGGCCGTCGAGCAGTACTTC.

The chain links TRBV7-2 to TRBJ2-5; D gene unclear. V was cut by 1 base and J by 4 bases, with 7 bases left in between. In germline, CDR1 is SGHTA, CDR2 FQGNSA. This CDR3 is 13 amino acids long. CDR3 loop: CASSLVKGETQYF. As DNA, the CDR3 is TGTGCCAGCAGCTTAGTAAAGGGAGAGACCCAGTACTTC. The whole variable domain, remainder taken from reference TRBV7-2 and TRBJ2-5, is GAGVSQSPSNKVTEKGKDVELRCDPISGHTALYWYRQSLGQGLEFLIYFQGNSAPDKSGLPSDRFSAERTGGSVSTLTIQRTQQEDSAVYLCASSLVKGETQYFGPGTRLLVL.

This chain links TRBV6-6 with TRBJ2-7; 9 positions match TRBD1. Germline lookup yields CDR1 MNHNY and CDR2 SVGAGI (reference sequence). Germline trimming cut 8 bases from V and 2 bases from J; bases unmatched to any gene: 4. The CDR3 is made up of 13 amino acids. The DNA of the CDR3 is TGTGCCAGCTACAGACAGGGGGCCTACGAGCAGTACTTC. Translation gives CASYRQGAYEQYF.

The rearrangement uses TRBV19 and TRBJ2-1; 7 nucleotides align to TRBD1. The J segment lost 14 bases and the V segment lost 4 bases, leaving 14 bases of the junction unmatched. The length of the CDR3 is 14 residues. Germline assignment: CDR1 LNHDA and CDR2 SQIVND (reference sequence). The CDR3 spells CASSNLEDRAEKFF. The CDR3 DNA follows: TGTGCCAGTAGTAACCTCGAAGACAGGGCAGAAAAGTTCTTC. Using reference TRBV19 and TRBJ2-1 for the parts outside the CDR3, the full variable domain is DGGITQSPKYLFRKEGQNVTLSCEQNLNHDAMYWYRQDPGQGLRLIYYSQIVNDFQKGDIAEGYSVSREKKESFPLTVTSAQKNPTAFYLCASSNLEDRAEKFFGPGTRLTVL.

This clone has just a few counts. The genes are TRBV18 and TRBJ1-2; D not certain. Trimming pared 0 bases from V and 4 bases from J, leaving 12 bases between. The V gene's germline CDR1 is KGHSH and CDR2 LQKENI. This CDR3 contains 15 residues. This CDR3 reads CASSPPTDGFYGYTF. The CDR3, as DNA: TGTGCCAGCTCACCACCAACGGACGGATTCTATGGCTACACCTTC. The full variable domain, with the rest looked up from reference TRBV18 and TRBJ1-2, is NAGVMQNPRHLVRRRGQEARLRCSPMKGHSHVYWYRQLPEEGLKFMVYLQKENIIDESGMPKERFSAEFPKEGPSILRIQQVVRGDSAAYFCASSPPTDGFYGYTFGSGTRLTVV.

The gene calls are TRBV30 and TRBJ2-3; no clear D. V shed 0 bases and J shed 3 bases, with 13 bases lying between them. This CDR3 comprises 15 residues. Germline values: CDR1 GTSNPN, CDR2 SVGIG (reference sequence). CDR3 nucleotide sequence: TGTGCCTGGAGTGTAAGTCTTATATCGACAGATACGCAGTATTTT. As protein: CAWSVSLISTDTQYF.

The CDR3 DNA follows: TGTGCCACCAGCAGTCTTAATCAGCCCCAGCATTTT. Its translation is CATSSLNQPQHF. This sequence joins TRBV15 and TRBJ1-5; D is unresolved. V lost 3 bases, J lost 4 bases, and 4 bases lay in between. Germline values: CDR1 LNHNV, CDR2 YYDKDF (reference sequence). The CDR3 is made up of 12 amino acids.

This clone occurred once. This rearrangement joins TRBV4-3 to TRBJ2-1; D possibly matches TRBD1 or TRBD2 (6 bases each). Deletions cut 0 bases from V and 7 bases from J, with 19 bases between. Germline values: CDR1 LGHNA, CDR2 YSLEER. The CDR3 covers 17 residues. CDR3: CASSQDLWGAGWNEQFF. The CDR3 DNA sequence: TGCGCCAGCAGCCAAGATCTGTGGGGGGCTGGCTGGAATGAGCAGTTCTTC.

V usage is TRBV30 and J usage is TRBJ2-5; 8 nucleotides agree with TRBD2. Losses at the gene ends were 0 bases for V and 3 bases for J; bases not matched to a gene: 6. Germline V gene data show CDR1 as GTSNPN and CDR2 as SVGIG (reference sequence). This CDR3 is 15 amino acids long. The CDR3: CAWSVKREKKETQYF. The CDR3 nucleotides read TGTGCCTGGAGTGTCAAGCGGGAGAAGAAAGAGACCCAGTACTTC.